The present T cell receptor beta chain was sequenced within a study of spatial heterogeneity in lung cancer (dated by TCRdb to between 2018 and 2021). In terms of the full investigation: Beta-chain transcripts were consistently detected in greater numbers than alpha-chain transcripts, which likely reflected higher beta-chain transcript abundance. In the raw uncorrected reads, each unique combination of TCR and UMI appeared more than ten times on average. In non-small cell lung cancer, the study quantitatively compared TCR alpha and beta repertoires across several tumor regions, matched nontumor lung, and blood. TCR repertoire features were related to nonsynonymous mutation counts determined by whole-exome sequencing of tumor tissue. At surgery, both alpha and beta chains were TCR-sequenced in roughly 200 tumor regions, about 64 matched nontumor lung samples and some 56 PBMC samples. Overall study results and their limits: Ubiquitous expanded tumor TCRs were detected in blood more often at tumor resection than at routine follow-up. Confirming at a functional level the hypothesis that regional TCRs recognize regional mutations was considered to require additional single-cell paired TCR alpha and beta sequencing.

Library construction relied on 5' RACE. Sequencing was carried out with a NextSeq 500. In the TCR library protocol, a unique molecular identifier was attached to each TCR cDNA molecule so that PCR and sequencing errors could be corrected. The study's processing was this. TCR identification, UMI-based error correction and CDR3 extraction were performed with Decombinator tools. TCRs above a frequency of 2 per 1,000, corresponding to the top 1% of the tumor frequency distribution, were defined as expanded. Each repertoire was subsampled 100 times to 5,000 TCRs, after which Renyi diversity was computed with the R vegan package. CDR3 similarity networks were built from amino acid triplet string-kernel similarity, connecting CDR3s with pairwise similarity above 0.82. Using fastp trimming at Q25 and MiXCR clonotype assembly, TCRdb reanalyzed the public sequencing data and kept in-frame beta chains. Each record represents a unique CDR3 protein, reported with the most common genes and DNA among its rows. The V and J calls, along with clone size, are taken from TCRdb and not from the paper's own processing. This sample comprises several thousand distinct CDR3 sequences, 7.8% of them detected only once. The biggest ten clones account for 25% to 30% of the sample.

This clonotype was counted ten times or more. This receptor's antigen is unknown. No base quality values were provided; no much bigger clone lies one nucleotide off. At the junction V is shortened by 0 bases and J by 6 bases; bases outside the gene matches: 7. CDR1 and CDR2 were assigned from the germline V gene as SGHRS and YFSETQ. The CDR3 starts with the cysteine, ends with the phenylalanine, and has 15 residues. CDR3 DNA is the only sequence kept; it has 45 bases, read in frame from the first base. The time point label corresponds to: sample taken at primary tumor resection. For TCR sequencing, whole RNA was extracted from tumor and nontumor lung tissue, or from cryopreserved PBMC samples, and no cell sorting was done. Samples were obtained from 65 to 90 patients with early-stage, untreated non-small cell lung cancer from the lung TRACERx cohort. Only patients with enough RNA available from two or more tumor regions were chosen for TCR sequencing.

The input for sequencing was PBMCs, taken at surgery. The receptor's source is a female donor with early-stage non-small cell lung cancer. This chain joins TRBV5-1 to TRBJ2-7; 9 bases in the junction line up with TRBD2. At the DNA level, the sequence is TGCGCCAGCAGCTTGGGGGCTAGCGGGGTAGGCGAGCAGTACTTC. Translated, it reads CASSLGASGVGEQYF.